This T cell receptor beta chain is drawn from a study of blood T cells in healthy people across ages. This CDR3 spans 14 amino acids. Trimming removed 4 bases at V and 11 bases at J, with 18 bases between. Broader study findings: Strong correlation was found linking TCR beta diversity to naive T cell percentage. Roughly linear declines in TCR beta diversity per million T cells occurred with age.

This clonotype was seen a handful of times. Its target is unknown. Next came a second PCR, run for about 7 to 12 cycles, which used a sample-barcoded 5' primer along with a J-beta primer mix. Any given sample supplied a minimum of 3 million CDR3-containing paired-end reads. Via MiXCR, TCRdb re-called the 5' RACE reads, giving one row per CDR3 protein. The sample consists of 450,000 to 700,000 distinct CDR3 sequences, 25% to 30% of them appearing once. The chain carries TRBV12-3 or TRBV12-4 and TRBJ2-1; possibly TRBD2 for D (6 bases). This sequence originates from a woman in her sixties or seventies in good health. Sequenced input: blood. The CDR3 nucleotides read TGTGCCAGCAGTTCCCGGGGGTCAGCAGGGAAGCAGTTCTTC. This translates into CASSSRGSAGKQFF.